This T cell receptor beta chain comes out of a study of cytomegalovirus exposure and HLA in healthy donors. The wider study: As released early, the data held 65 million to 90 million unique TCRs from HLA-typed donors.

The PCR used 60 Vbeta and 13 Jbeta primers. Sequencing used immunoSEQ multiplex PCR; TCRdb keeps in-frame clones, though not all of them. Altogether over 75,000 clones are present, around 74% being singletons, with the ten largest covering roughly 7%. The V gene's germline CDR1 is SGDLS and CDR2 YYNGEE. Trimming removed 0 bases at V and 9 bases at J, with 14 bases between. The CDR3 extends over 14 amino acids. Overall study findings and caveats: Both high specificity and high sensitivity reportedly marked the classifier's diagnosis of cytomegalovirus status. Later analysis suggested links between common viral pathogens and several top significant clusters. TCR beta chain V- and J-gene trimming was linked, in a later analysis, to a missense variant in DCLRE1C.

Details on this clone: Its specificity is unknown.

The specimen sequenced was PBMCs. The sequence came from a man aged 40-49 years in good health and CMV-seropositive. V and J are TRBV9 and TRBJ2-3, with D perhaps TRBD2 (6 bases). CDR3 sequence (DNA): TGTGCCAGCAGCGTAGTCCCCTCGGGGGTGACGCAGTATTTT. Protein sequence: CASSVVPSGVTQYF. The whole variable domain, filled in from reference TRBV9 and TRBJ2-3, reads DSGVTQTPKHLITATGQRVTLRCSPRSGDLSVYWYQQSLDQGLQFLIQYYNGEERAKGNILERFSAQQFPDLHSELNLSSLELGDSALYFCASSVVPSGVTQYFGPGTRLTVL.